This T cell receptor (beta chain) was found in a study of blood T cell repertoires in COVID-19. Study-level background: COVID-19 samples from acute and convalescent phases originated in the United States, Italy and Spain. The analysed material was cDNA or gDNA that came from T cells, B-cell-depleted T cells, or PBMCs.

In the original processing: Estimates of nucleated cell counts were drawn from the amplification of reference gene primers. Profiled with immunoSEQ multiplex PCR; TCRdb holds only in-frame clones, not every one. V and J calls and clone size are those listed in that table; D and trimming were worked out from the DNA. The data contain approximately 130,000 clones, approximately 92% of them singletons. The table lists this clone with a few counts. This TCR was recovered from a man between 65 and 85 years old with active or convalescent COVID-19. What was sequenced was peripheral blood.

CDR3 in DNA: TGTGCCAGCAGTTTATCGGCCTTCGGACAGGGGGCGCAGGGGACCCAGTACTTC. This encodes CASSLSAFGQGAQGTQYF. J is TRBJ2-5 and V is TRBV28, with 11 positions matching TRBD1. The CDR3 length is 18 residues. J was trimmed by 7 bases and V by 1 base; bases with no gene match: 14. The V gene's germline CDR1 is MDHEN and CDR2 SYDVKM. The full variable domain, with the rest looked up from reference TRBV28 and TRBJ2-5, is DVKVTQSSRYLVKRTGEKVFLECVQDMDHENMFWYRQDPGLGLRLIYFSYDVKMKEKGDIPEGYSVSREKKERFSLILESASTNQTSMYLCASSLSAFGQGAQGTQYFGPGTRLLVL.